The 24 T cell receptor beta chains given below trace back to one sample, sequenced in a study of CD8+ T cells in alopecia areata. After pooling, cutaneous lymph node cells were sorted with CD4, CD8alpha, NKG2D, NKG2ACE and other markers. It was cDNA, reverse transcribed from extracted RNA, that served as the sequencing template. Only in-frame clones appear in the TCRdb table, and some are missing; sequencing was by immunoSEQ multiplex PCR. The table lists about 270,000 clones, with no singletons. Sequencing was done on a sample of CD4+ T cells sorted from a lymph node. Every receptor here comes from a C3H/HeJ mouse with alopecia areata. For this mouse line, the MHC haplotype is H2-k.

Of note for this clone: Each gene name is a mouse one. The CDR3 is cut off 4 residues early in the read; its end comes from the germline J gene. This sequence joins TRBV29 and TRBJ2-3, with TRBD2 as a possible D gene (6 bases). The germline V gene encodes CDR1 MSHET and CDR2 SYDVDS. The CDR3 totals 15 residues. Trimming removed 0 bases at V and 0 bases at J, with 7 bases between. The CDR3: CASSLSGGSAETLYF. The part of the CDR3 DNA that was read is TGTGCTAGCAGTTTATCGGGGGGTAGTGCAGAA.

Comment on this clone: Gene names are mouse gene names. The CDR3 end is not reached by the read, which stops 4 residues before it; the germline J gene fills it in. The J gene is TRBJ2-5, the V gene TRBV5, with 7 bases matching TRBD2. Germline V gene data show CDR1 as LGHNA and CDR2 as YNLKQL (reference sequence). Germline trimming cut 4 bases from V and 0 bases from J; bases unmatched to any gene: 4. CDR3 length: 15 amino acids. The CDR3 here is CASSPGGGNQDTQYF. The part of the CDR3 DNA that was read is TGTGCCAGCAGCCCCGGGGGGGGTAACCAAGAC.

With respect to this clone: Genes and germline are mouse. Read coverage stops 4 residues before the CDR3 terminus; the germline J gene supplies the remainder. This specimen includes other DNA sequences encoding the same CDR3. The genes are TRBV31 and TRBJ2-5; 11 bases fit TRBD1. CDR1 and CDR2 (germline): GKSSPN, SITVG. The CDR3 spans 14 residues. V trimming: 1 base; J trimming: 3 bases; junction bases outside the gene matches: 0. The covered CDR3 bases are TGTGCCTGGAGTCGGGACAGGGGGCAAGAC. This codes for CAWSRDRGQD. The entire CDR3 protein is CAWSRDRGQDTQYF. The complete variable domain, with remaining parts taken from reference TRBV31 and TRBJ2-5, reads AQTIHQWPVAEIKAVGSPLSLGCTIKGKSSPNLYWYWQATGGTLQQLFYSITVGQVESVVQLNLSASRPKDDQFILSTEKLLLSHSGFYLCAWSRDRGQDTQYFGPGTRLLVL.

Concerning this clone: The gene names given are mouse names. With the read ending 4 residues before the CDR3 end, the germline J gene is used to fill in that end. This chain uses TRBV5 with TRBJ2-5; 7 nucleotides match TRBD2. The length of the CDR3 is 15 residues. The germline V gene encodes CDR1 LGHNA and CDR2 YNLKQL (reference sequence). V gave up 0 bases and J gave up 1 base; unmatched junction bases: 1. The part of the CDR3 DNA that was read is TGTGCCAGCAGCCAAGAGGGGGGGTACCAAGAC. Encoded protein: CASSQEGGYQD. The entire CDR3 protein is CASSQEGGYQDTQYF.

This clone came up a few times. Germline and genes: mouse. The CDR3 goes on 4 residues after the read ends, and that part is filled in from the germline J gene. Other nucleotide sequences in the sample specify the same CDR3. The chain carries TRBV1 and TRBJ1-1; 10 positions match TRBD1. Germline V gene lookup returns CDR1 NSQYPW and CDR2 LRSPGD (reference sequence). J was trimmed by 3 bases and V by 1 base; bases with no gene match: 2. The length of the CDR3 is 15 residues. The sequenced CDR3 bases are TGCACCTGCAGTGCAGGACAGGGGGCGGACACA. It translates to CTCSAGQGADT. The complete CDR3 sequence is CTCSAGQGADTEVFF.

This clone has only a few counts. The listed genes are named as in mouse. Coverage ceases 4 residues before the CDR3 finishes, and the germline J gene fills in the end. This sequence joins TRBV13-2 and TRBJ2-1; 14 bases line up with TRBD2. Germline CDR1 NNHNN, CDR2 SYGAGS (reference sequence). This CDR3 region has 16 residues. J was trimmed by 3 bases and V by 2 bases; bases with no gene match: 1. The CDR3 DNA, read in part, is TGTGCCAGCGGTGAGGGGACTGGGGGGGCCTATGCT. Translated: CASGEGTGGAYA. The complete CDR3 protein is CASGEGTGGAYAEQFF.

As concerns this clone: Germline and genes: mouse. The read stops 4 residues short of the end of the CDR3; the missing end is completed from the germline J gene. V gene TRBV1 combines with J gene TRBJ2-1; 9 nucleotides match TRBD1. CDR3 length: 17 amino acids. V was pared by 4 bases and J by 0 bases, with 7 bases of the junction left unmatched. From germline, CDR1 is NSQYPW and CDR2 LRSPGD (reference sequence). The CDR3 protein is CTCSVRDRAYNYAEQFF. Partial CDR3 DNA: TGCACCTGCAGTGTCCGGGACAGGGCTTATAACTATGCT.

This clone was observed a few times. The genes are named according to mouse. The CDR3 end falls 4 residues outside the read, so it is completed with the germline J gene. The V and J genes are TRBV19 and TRBJ2-7; 9 bases align to TRBD1. The V gene's germline CDR1 is FNHDT and CDR2 SITEND (reference sequence). V was pared by 2 bases and J by 3 bases, with 3 bases of the junction left unmatched. This CDR3 has 14 residues. The CDR3 sequence: CASSIRDRDYEQYF. The DNA read from the CDR3 is TGTGCCAGCAGTATTCGGGACAGGGACTAT.

This clone has just a few counts. The genes and germline here are from mouse. The DNA ends 4 residues before the CDR3 does, and the rest of the CDR3 is filled in from the germline J gene. The chain has TRBV1 and TRBJ1-1; no clear D. V was trimmed by 8 bases and J by 1 base, leaving 5 bases between them. The CDR3 has 11 residues. From germline, CDR1 is NSQYPW and CDR2 LRSPGD (reference sequence). CDR3 DNA (partial): TGCACCTGCGCAGAAAACACA. Protein product: CTCAENT. The full CDR3 sequence reads CTCAENTEVFF.

Remarks on this clone: The gene names here belong to mouse. The read ends 4 residues before the CDR3 terminus; that terminus is restored from the germline J gene. The chain uses TRBV13-1 and TRBJ2-3; TRBD1 matches at 9 bases. Per germline, CDR1 NSHNY and CDR2 SYGAGN. Losses at the gene ends were 2 bases for V and 0 bases for J; bases not matched to a gene: 1. The CDR3 has 15 amino acids. The CDR3 sequence: CASSEDRGSAETLYF. CDR3 DNA, as far as it was read: TGTGCCAGCAGTGAAGACAGGGGGAGTGCAGAA.

This clone was counted a few times. Gene names are mouse gene names. The read falls 4 residues short of the CDR3 end, and the missing part is taken from the germline J gene. The V call is TRBV19, the J call TRBJ2-2; 10 nucleotides align to TRBD2. This CDR3 has 15 amino acids. Trimming removed 4 bases from V and 2 bases from J; junction bases left unmatched: 2. Germline assignment: CDR1 FNHDT and CDR2 SITEND (reference sequence). CDR3 in amino acids: CASSPWGGNTGQLYF. The sequenced CDR3 bases are TGTGCCAGCAGTCCCTGGGGGGGCAACACCGGG.

The table lists this clone with a few counts. All gene names here are mouse names. The read comes to an end 4 residues before the CDR3 does, leaving the germline J gene to fill in the end. Distinct nucleotide sequences in the sample also encode this CDR3. The chain is built from TRBV31 and TRBJ2-3, with 10 bases fitting TRBD2. The CDR3 is 15 amino acids. CDR1 is GKSSPN and CDR2 is SITVG in the germline V gene. V lost 1 base and J lost 3; bases outside the gene matches: 4. The sequenced part of the CDR3 DNA is TGTGCCTGGAGTCCTGGGGGGGCGGGCGCAGAA. This codes for CAWSPGGAGAE. From start to end, the CDR3 is CAWSPGGAGAETLYF.

This clone was found a few times. The listed genes are named as in mouse. Incomplete CDR3 DNA: TGTGCCAGCAGTGGCCTCGGGACTGGGGGCTATGCT. It encodes CASSGLGTGGYA. The entire CDR3 protein reads CASSGLGTGGYAEQFF. The chain couples TRBV13-1 to TRBJ2-1; 11 bases align to TRBD2. Read sequence stops 4 residues before the CDR3 end, and the germline J gene provides the missing end. J gave up 3 bases and V 3 bases, and 5 bases lay outside the gene matches. CDR1 is NSHNY and CDR2 is SYGAGN in the germline V gene. This CDR3 is 16 amino acids long.

Remarks on this clone: The gene names given are mouse names. The CDR3 end is not reached by the read, which stops 4 residues before it; the germline J gene fills it in. Other DNA sequences in the sample encode the same CDR3. This rearrangement joins TRBV13-1 to TRBJ1-2; 7 bases align to TRBD1. There are 15 residues in the CDR3. Trimming at V came to 0 bases and at J to 3 bases, leaving 5 bases not matched to a gene. Germline V gene data show CDR1 as NSHNY and CDR2 as SYGAGN. The sequenced CDR3 bases are TGTGCCAGCAGTGATGCGAGGCAGGGGGACTCC. This codes for CASSDARQGDS. The whole CDR3 reads CASSDARQGDSDYTF.

In regard to this clone: These gene names are mouse names. The read finishes 4 residues shy of the CDR3 end, and the germline J gene is used to complete it. The same CDR3 arises from other DNA sequences in this sample as well. This chain links TRBV5 with TRBJ2-1; 8 nucleotides line up with TRBD1. The CDR3 extends over 14 amino acids. V was pared by 1 base and J by 4 bases, with 0 bases of the junction left unmatched. CDR1 LGHNA and CDR2 YNLKQL come from the germline V gene (reference sequence). The CDR3 sequence: CASSQGQGYAEQFF. CDR3 bases read: TGTGCCAGCAGCCAAGGACAGGGGTATGCT.

This clone was seen a handful of times. The gene symbols are mouse symbols. The CDR3 is cut off 4 residues early in the read; its end comes from the germline J gene. The chain links TRBV5 to TRBJ1-2; 7 bases agree with TRBD1. The CDR3 loop spans 14 amino acids. The trim removed 4 bases at V and 4 bases at J, leaving 6 bases unmatched. The V gene's germline CDR1 is LGHNA and CDR2 YNLKQL (reference sequence). The CDR3 loop reads CASSPTGDGSDYTF. CDR3 DNA (partial): TGTGCCAGCAGCCCCACAGGGGACGGCTCC.

This clone was recorded a few times. The gene names here belong to mouse. The read comes to an end 4 residues before the CDR3 does, leaving the germline J gene to fill in the end. The V gene is TRBV1, the J gene TRBJ2-1; 11 nucleotides match TRBD2. Losses at the gene ends were 4 bases for V and 3 bases for J; bases not matched to a gene: 5. CDR3 length equals 16 residues. Germline CDR1 NSQYPW, CDR2 LRSPGD (reference sequence). Partial CDR3 DNA: TGCACCTGCAGTGGACCGGGACTGGGGGTCTATGCT. This codes for CTCSGPGLGVYA. Given in full, the CDR3 is CTCSGPGLGVYAEQFF.

On this clone itself: The gene symbols are mouse symbols. Partial CDR3 DNA: TGTGCCAGCAGTCCGGGACAGGGATGCTCC. Amino acid sequence: CASSPGQGCS. The entire CDR3 protein is CASSPGQGCSDYTF. The chain carries TRBV14 and TRBJ1-2; 9 positions match TRBD1. The CDR3 end lies 4 residues beyond the end of the read and is filled in from the germline J gene. The CDR3 is 14 residues long. Germline CDR1 and CDR2: SGHDT and FRDEAV. Trimming at V came to 4 bases and at J to 4 bases, leaving 5 bases not matched to a gene.

As to this clone: Genes and germline are mouse. The read halts 4 residues ahead of the CDR3 end, with the missing end drawn from the germline J gene. V usage is TRBV19 and J usage is TRBJ2-3, with TRBD2 matching over 7 bases. The germline gives CDR1 FNHDT, CDR2 SITEND (reference sequence). The CDR3 sequence is 15 residues long. The ends lost 4 bases at V and 0 bases at J; junction bases unmatched: 5. The DNA read from the CDR3 is TGTGCCAGCAGTCGCTGGGGGTCTAGTGCAGAA. Translating gives CASSRWGSSAE. In full, the CDR3 is CASSRWGSSAETLYF.

About this clone: The gene symbols are mouse symbols. The read is 4 residues too short to cover the CDR3 end, so that end is filled in from the germline J gene. The same CDR3 can be traced to other DNA sequences in this sample. The chain is built from TRBV13-2 and TRBJ2-1; TRBD1 matches 7 bases. Trimming at V came to 0 bases and at J to 3 bases, leaving 3 bases not matched to a gene. The CDR3 runs to 15 residues. Germline V gives CDR1 NNHNN, CDR2 SYGAGS (reference sequence). CDR3 DNA, as far as it was read: TGTGCCAGCGGTGATGCAGCAGGGGGCTATGCT. Translating it yields CASGDAAGGYA. The entire CDR3 is CASGDAAGGYAEQFF.

This clone was picked up a small number of times. Gene names refer to mouse genes. The read gets to within 4 residues of the CDR3 end, and the germline J gene fills in the rest. This rearrangement joins TRBV13-1 to TRBJ2-3; 7 bases match TRBD1. This CDR3 contains 15 residues. The V gene's germline CDR1 is NSHNY and CDR2 SYGAGN. V lost 3 bases and J lost 0; bases outside the gene matches: 4. The CDR3: CASSGPGQSAETLYF. The covered CDR3 bases are TGTGCCAGCAGTGGACCGGGACAGAGTGCAGAA.

As concerns this clone: Genes here carry mouse names. The observed sequence ends 4 residues before the CDR3 terminus, with the missing tail filled in from the germline J gene. The V call is TRBV5, the J call TRBJ2-1, with TRBD2 matching 8 bases. CDR3 length equals 15 residues. From germline, CDR1 is LGHNA and CDR2 YNLKQL (reference sequence). After removal of 4 bases from V and 3 bases from J, the junction contained 5 bases not matched to a gene. The CDR3 region is CASSLSDWAYAEQFF. The CDR3 bases that were read are TGTGCCAGCAGCCTCTCGGACTGGGCCTATGCT.

This clone was counted many times. Mouse gene names apply. The observed sequence ends 4 residues before the CDR3 terminus, with the missing tail filled in from the germline J gene. The V call is TRBV14, the J call TRBJ1-2; weak D call: TRBD1 (5 bases). Germline values: CDR1 SGHDT, CDR2 FRDEAV. CDR3 length equals 15 residues. Trimming shortened V by 5 bases and J by 3 bases, and 17 bases separated the two germline ends. The CDR3 DNA, read in part, is TGTGCCAGCAGCCCCCCGCGAGGAGGGGACTCC. Its protein product is CASSPPRGGDS. The entire CDR3 reads CASSPPRGGDSDYTF.

In this sample, this clone turned up a few times. Genes here carry mouse names. The observed sequence ends 4 residues before the CDR3 terminus, with the missing tail filled in from the germline J gene. The chain links TRBV12-1 to TRBJ2-1; 10 bases agree with TRBD2. V dropped 1 base and J dropped 1; count of bases not matched to a gene: 3. The CDR3 spans 16 residues. Looked up from germline, CDR1 is SGHSN and CDR2 is HYEKVE. This CDR3 reads CASSLTTGGNYAEQFF. The CDR3 DNA, read in part, is TGTGCCAGCTCTCTTACGACTGGGGGGAACTATGCT.